The 7 T cell receptor beta chains presented below share a single source sample, sequenced in a study of early T cells in non-severe SARS-CoV-2 infection. TCRdb re-called the 5' RACE reads with MiXCR, one entry per CDR3 protein. Here the sample spans 80,000 to 100,000 distinct CDR3 sequences, 13% to 15% being singletons. Material for sequencing was whole blood. These receptors all come from an adult who was a healthcare worker with PCR-confirmed SARS-CoV-2 infection or an uninfected control (not recorded which).

This clonotype has just a few counts. The CDR3 here is CASSPQGSSGANVLTF. CDR3 bases: TGCGCCAGCAGCCCACAGGGCAGCTCTGGGGCCAACGTCCTGACTTTC. This chain connects TRBV4-1 to TRBJ2-6; possible D gene TRBD1, 6 bases. This CDR3 is built from 16 residues. V lost 4 bases to trimming and J lost 0 bases, with 10 bases between them. Germline lookup yields CDR1 MGHRA and CDR2 YSYEKL.

This clonotype was counted a few times. The chain couples TRBV9 to TRBJ2-6; TRBD2 agrees at 7 bases. Germline values: CDR1 SGDLS, CDR2 YYNGEE. The CDR3 totals 19 residues. V gave up 4 bases and J gave up 2 bases; unmatched junction bases: 15. The chain's CDR3 is CASSNDPAGAGPGANVLTF. CDR3 bases: TGTGCCAGCAGCAACGACCCGGCGGGAGCGGGACCTGGGGCCAACGTCCTGACTTTC.

This clonotype was recorded once. The rearrangement uses TRBV10-3 and TRBJ2-1; D perhaps matches TRBD1 (6 bases). Trimming pared 0 bases from V and 0 bases from J, leaving 18 bases between. The CDR3 contains 19 residues. The V gene's germline CDR1 is ENHRY and CDR2 SYGVKD. Written as DNA, the CDR3 is TGTGCCATCAGTGAGTCCCTGGGACACATCCTCTTCTCCTACAATGAGCAGTTCTTC. It translates to CAISESLGHILFSYNEQFF.

The chain links TRBV6-1 to TRBJ1-4; no definite D call. V gave up 4 bases and J gave up 12 bases, with 21 bases separating them. Germline CDR1 MNHNS, CDR2 SASEGT. The length of the CDR3 is 15 residues. This CDR3 is CASSAVADRYGELFF. CDR3 sequence (DNA): TGTGCCAGCAGTGCGGTGGCCGACCGATATGGAGAACTGTTTTTT.

Ten or more counts support this clonotype. The chain is built from TRBV9 and TRBJ2-2; D is perhaps TRBD1 (6 bases). The V end lost 0 bases, the J end lost 0 bases, and 9 bases lay between the germline ends. Germline CDR1 reads SGDLS; CDR2 reads YYNGEE. The CDR3 runs 16 residues. Here the CDR3 reads CASSVAGGANTGELFF. CDR3 DNA sequence: TGTGCCAGCAGCGTAGCTGGGGGCGCGAACACCGGGGAGCTGTTTTTT.

The sample holds a few counts of this clonotype. V and J are TRBV2 and TRBJ2-7; D gene ambiguous. The germline V gene encodes CDR1 SNHLY and CDR2 FYNNEI. V lost 8 bases and J 5 bases, leaving 13 bases between the germline ends. The CDR3 sequence is 12 residues long. The CDR3: CASRSYFHEQYF. In DNA, the CDR3 is TGTGCCAGCCGATCCTATTTCCACGAGCAGTACTTC.

This clonotype was seen repeatedly, ten times or more. This chain joins TRBV4-1 and TRBJ2-1, with D uncertain. Germline CDR1 MGHRA, CDR2 YSYEKL. The CDR3 extends over 13 amino acids. V was trimmed by 1 base and J by 7 bases, leaving 8 bases between them. The CDR3 region is CASSQGPGNEQFF. CDR3 DNA sequence: TGCGCCAGCAGCCAAGGTCCCGGGAATGAGCAGTTCTTC.